The 6 T cell receptor beta chains in this list originate from one sample, sequenced in a study of T cell repertoires and HLA-DP antigens. No antigen has been assigned to these receptors. Clones were sequenced by immunoSEQ multiplex PCR, and TCRdb holds only the in-frame ones, with some missing. The sample lists about 89,000 clones; roughly 86% were seen once. What was sequenced was CD4+ T cells from PBMCs. The receptor source for this set is a man between 45 and 60 years old in good health and CMV-seronegative.

Here the CDR3 DNA reads TGTGCCAGCAGTTACCGGGAACAGTACGAGCAGTACTTC. Translation: CASSYREQYEQYF. The rearrangement uses TRBV6-5 and TRBJ2-7; possible D gene TRBD2, 5 bases. Between the trimmed V and J ends, which lost 2 bases and 4 bases, there was a span of 9 bases. The CDR3 spans 13 residues. Germline assignment: CDR1 MNHEY and CDR2 SVGAGI.

The chain is built from TRBV29-1 and TRBJ2-7; TRBD1 agrees at 9 bases. Trimming at V came to 3 bases and at J to 7 bases, leaving 7 bases not matched to a gene. Germline V lookup: CDR1 SQVTM, CDR2 ANQGSEA. CDR3 length: 13 amino acids. The chain's CDR3 is CSVEQQGASEQYF. The CDR3 DNA is TGCAGCGTTGAGCAACAGGGGGCAAGTGAGCAGTACTTC.

This clone is a singleton in its sample. The V and J genes are TRBV5-6 and TRBJ1-2; possibly TRBD1 for D (6 bases). V dropped 3 bases and J dropped 4 bases, with 19 bases sitting between them. The CDR3 loop spans 16 amino acids. Germline lookup yields CDR1 SGHDT and CDR2 YYEEEE. This CDR3 is CASSSFLRTAFYGYTF. Written as DNA, the CDR3 is TGTGCCAGCAGCTCGTTTCTTCGGACAGCCTTCTATGGCTACACCTTC.

This clone appeared once. The chain couples TRBV9 to TRBJ2-3; tentatively, D is TRBD2 (6 bases). The CDR3 has 14 residues. The ends were cut back, 0 bases at V and 6 bases at J, with 11 bases in the middle. In germline, CDR1 is SGDLS, CDR2 YYNGEE. CDR3 in DNA: TGTGCCAGCAGCGTAGCTCAGGGACTTGATACGCAGTATTTT. Protein sequence: CASSVAQGLDTQYF.

As DNA, the CDR3 is TGTGCCAGCAGGAGGAGTAGCTCCTACAATGAGCAGTTCTTC. It specifies CASRRSSSYNEQFF. V gene TRBV6-4 combines with J gene TRBJ2-1; unclear D gene. Germline V CDR1 and CDR2: MRHNA, SNTAGT. This CDR3 is built from 14 residues. V gave up 6 bases and J gave up 0 bases, with 9 bases separating them.

CDR3: CASSQRPGGNTGELFF. In DNA form, the CDR3 reads TGCGCCAGCAGCCAAAGGCCCGGGGGAAACACCGGGGAGCTGTTTTTT. V is TRBV4-3 and J is TRBJ2-2; tentatively, D is TRBD2 (6 bases). Trimming shortened V by 2 bases and J by 2 bases, and 12 bases separated the two germline ends. This CDR3 region has 16 residues. Germline V gene lookup returns CDR1 LGHNA and CDR2 YSLEER.